The following is a TCR beta chain sequence with its context. The antigen is unknown. The sample comes from a study of siplizumab effects on memory and regulatory T cells. Germline loops: CDR1 MNHEY, CDR2 SMNVEV (reference sequence). The CDR3 has 14 residues. V was pared by 6 bases and J by 3 bases, with 14 bases between. Only in-frame clones appear in the TCRdb table, and some are missing; sequencing was by immunoSEQ multiplex PCR. The data show about 72,000 clones, roughly 89% seen once. Study conclusions and caveats: Memory cells seemed less diverse than naive T cells, which also seemed major contributors to the alloresponse. Suppression by proliferating Tregs derived from siplizumab cultures was not verified.

The sample was CD8+ T cells sorted from blood. The receptor was derived from a human donor in good health. V gene TRBV27 combines with J gene TRBJ1-1; D is possibly TRBD1 (6 bases). DNA for the CDR3: TGTGCCAGCAGCACAGGGTTCCGGGACACTGAAGCTTTCTTT. Translating gives CASSTGFRDTEAFF.